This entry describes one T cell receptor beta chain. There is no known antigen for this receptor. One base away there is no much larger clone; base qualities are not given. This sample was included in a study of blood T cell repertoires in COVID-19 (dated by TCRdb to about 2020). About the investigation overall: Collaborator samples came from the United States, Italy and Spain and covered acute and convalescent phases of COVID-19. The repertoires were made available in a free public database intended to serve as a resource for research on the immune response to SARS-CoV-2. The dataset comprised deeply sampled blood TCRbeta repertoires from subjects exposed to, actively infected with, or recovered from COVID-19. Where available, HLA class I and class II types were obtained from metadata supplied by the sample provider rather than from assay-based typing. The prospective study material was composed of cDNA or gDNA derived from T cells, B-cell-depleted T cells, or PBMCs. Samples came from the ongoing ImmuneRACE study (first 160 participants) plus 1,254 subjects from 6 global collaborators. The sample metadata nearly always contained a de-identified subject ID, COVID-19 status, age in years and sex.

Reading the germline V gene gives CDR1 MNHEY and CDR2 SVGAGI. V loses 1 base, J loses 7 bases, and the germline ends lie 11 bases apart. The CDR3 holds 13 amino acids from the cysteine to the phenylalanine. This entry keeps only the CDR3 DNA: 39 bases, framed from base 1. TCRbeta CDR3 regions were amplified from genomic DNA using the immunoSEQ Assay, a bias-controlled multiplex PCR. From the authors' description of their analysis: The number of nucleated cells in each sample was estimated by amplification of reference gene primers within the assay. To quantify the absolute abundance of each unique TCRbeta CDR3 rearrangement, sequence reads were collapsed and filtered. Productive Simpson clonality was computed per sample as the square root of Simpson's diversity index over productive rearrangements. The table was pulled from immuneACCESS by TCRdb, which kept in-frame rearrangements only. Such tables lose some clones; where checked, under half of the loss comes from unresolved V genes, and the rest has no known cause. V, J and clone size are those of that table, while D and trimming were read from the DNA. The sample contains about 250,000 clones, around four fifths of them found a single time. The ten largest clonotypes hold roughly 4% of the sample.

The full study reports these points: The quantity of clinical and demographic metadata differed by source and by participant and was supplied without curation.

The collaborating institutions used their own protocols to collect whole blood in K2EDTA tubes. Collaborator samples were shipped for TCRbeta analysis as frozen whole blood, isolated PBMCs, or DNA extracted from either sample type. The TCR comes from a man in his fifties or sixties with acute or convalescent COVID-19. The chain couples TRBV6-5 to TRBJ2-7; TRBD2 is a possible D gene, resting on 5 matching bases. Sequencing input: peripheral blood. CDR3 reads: CASSYLGRREQYF. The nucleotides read TGTGCCAGCAGTTACTTAGGACGGAGGGAGCAGTACTTC.